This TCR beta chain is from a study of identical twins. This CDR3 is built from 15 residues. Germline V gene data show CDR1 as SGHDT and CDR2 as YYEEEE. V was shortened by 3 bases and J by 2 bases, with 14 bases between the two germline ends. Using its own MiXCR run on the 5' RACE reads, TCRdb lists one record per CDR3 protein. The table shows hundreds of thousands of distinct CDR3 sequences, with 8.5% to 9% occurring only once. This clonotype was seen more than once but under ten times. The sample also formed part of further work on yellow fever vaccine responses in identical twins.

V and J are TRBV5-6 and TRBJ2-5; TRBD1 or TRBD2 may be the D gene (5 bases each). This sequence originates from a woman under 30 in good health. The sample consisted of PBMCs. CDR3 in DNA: TGTGCCAGCAGCTGGGGTGGGACGGGGCAAGAGACCCAGTACTTC. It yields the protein CASSWGGTGQETQYF.